The 26 T cell receptor beta chains below were found in one sample sequenced in a study of cytomegalovirus exposure and HLA in healthy donors. The study ran its PCR with 60 Vbeta and 13 Jbeta primers. Measured with immunoSEQ multiplex PCR; TCRdb has only the in-frame clones, and not every one. This sample's table reports approximately 120,000 clones. The sequenced sample consisted of PBMCs. The receptors originated from a man aged 25 to 40 in good health and CMV-seronegative.

This rearrangement joins TRBV4-1 to TRBJ2-7, with D perhaps TRBD1 (5 bases). The germline CDR1 and CDR2 sequences are MGHRA and YSYEKL. The CDR3 covers 18 residues. Trimming left V 1 base short and J 1 base short, with 20 bases between. The CDR3 DNA is TGCGCCAGCAGCCAAGGACTCCAGGGTATTGGGGTATCCTACGAGCAGTACTTC. This encodes CASSQGLQGIGVSYEQYF.

The gene calls are TRBV15 and TRBJ1-6; D unclear. This CDR3 spans 15 amino acids. The V gene lost 3 bases and the J gene lost 10 bases, with 16 bases spanning the gap. Germline CDR1 is LNHNV and CDR2 is YYDKDF (reference sequence). The CDR3 DNA sequence: TGTGCCACCAGCAGCTACGGGGAGCTCGGATCACCCCTCCACTTT. This translates into CATSSYGELGSPLHF.

The chain uses TRBV6-5 and TRBJ2-3; D not resolved. Germline CDR1 reads MNHEY; CDR2 reads SVGAGI. V was trimmed by 4 bases and J by 5 bases, leaving 7 bases between them. The CDR3 runs to 12 residues. The DNA of the CDR3 is TGTGCCAGCAGTTCCGTAGAAGATACGCAGTATTTT. Protein sequence: CASSSVEDTQYF.

The chain links TRBV18 to TRBJ2-5; maybe TRBD1 (7 bases). The germline gives CDR1 KGHSH, CDR2 LQKENI. The V gene lost 4 bases and the J gene lost 3 bases, with 12 bases spanning the gap. This CDR3 region has 14 residues. CDR3 sequence reads: CASSRGTDEETQYF. DNA of the CDR3: TGTGCCAGCTCACGCGGGACAGACGAAGAGACCCAGTACTTC.

The gene calls are TRBV27 and TRBJ1-4, with D hard to call. Trimming took off 6 bases at V and 3 bases at J, with 11 bases between the two ends. This CDR3 has 14 residues. CDR1 and CDR2 (germline): MNHEY, SMNVEV (reference sequence). In DNA, the CDR3 is TGTGCCAGCAGCATCTGGCGGTCTAATGAAAAACTGTTTTTT. Translation gives CASSIWRSNEKLFF.

This chain uses TRBV20-1 with TRBJ2-2; D may be TRBD1 (6 bases). The CDR3 has 11 amino acids. Germline lookup yields CDR1 DFQATT and CDR2 SNEGSKA (reference sequence). This CDR3 is CNPDSAGELFF. In DNA form, the CDR3 reads TGCAACCCGGACAGTGCCGGGGAGCTGTTTTTT.

V is TRBV27 and J is TRBJ2-7; weak D call: TRBD2 (5 bases). Deletions cut 3 bases from V and 5 bases from J, with 14 bases between. The germline gives CDR1 MNHEY, CDR2 SMNVEV (reference sequence). The CDR3 is made up of 14 amino acids. For the CDR3, the DNA is TGTGCCAGCAGTTTCAGAGTAGCGTTCCACGAGCAGTACTTC. It yields the protein CASSFRVAFHEQYF.

The chain recombines TRBV10-3 with TRBJ2-1, with 9 positions matching TRBD2. CDR1 ENHRY and CDR2 SYGVKD come from the germline V gene. The ends lost 2 bases at V and 6 bases at J; junction bases unmatched: 8. The CDR3 consists of 16 residues. In nucleotides, the CDR3 is TGTGCCATCAGTGAGCCGAATCTAGCGGGAACCAATGAGCAGTTCTTC. Protein product: CAISEPNLAGTNEQFF.

V and J are TRBV7-9 and TRBJ2-5; the match to TRBD2 covers 11 bases. V lost 1 base to trimming and J lost 4 bases; unmatched junction nucleotides: 5. The CDR3 has 16 residues. Germline values: CDR1 SEHNR, CDR2 FQNEAQ (reference sequence). The CDR3 sequence: CASSLDTSGRGETQYF. In DNA, the CDR3 is TGTGCCAGCAGCTTAGATACTAGCGGGAGAGGAGAGACCCAGTACTTC.

V and J are TRBV19 and TRBJ2-1; 9 nucleotides match TRBD1. With V trimmed by 4 bases and J by 4 bases, 8 bases remained unmatched. Germline V gene sequence: CDR1 LNHDA, CDR2 SQIVND (reference sequence). The CDR3 loop spans 16 amino acids. CDR3 sequence reads: CASSNPGTGSYNEQFF. CDR3 DNA: TGTGCCAGTAGTAACCCCGGGACAGGGTCATACAATGAGCAGTTCTTC.

The chain uses TRBV6-6 and TRBJ1-3; D not resolved. Trimming stripped 7 bases from V and 2 bases from J, with 15 bases between. The CDR3 loop spans 15 amino acids. Germline loops: CDR1 MNHNY, CDR2 SVGAGI (reference sequence). This chain's CDR3 is CASIGYGFTGNTIYF. The CDR3 coding sequence is TGTGCCAGCATCGGGTACGGCTTCACTGGAAACACCATATATTTT.

The V call is TRBV30, the J call TRBJ2-5; D not resolved. The better agreement between TRBJ2-7 and the DNA end casts doubt on the J call. Germline V CDR1 and CDR2: GTSNPN, SVGIG (reference sequence). This CDR3 contains 13 residues. The CDR3 reads CACMLRRPYEQYF. CDR3 bases: TGTGCCTGTATGCTGAGGCGGCCCTACGAGCAGTACTTC.

The CDR3 is CASSSLDRGNTGELFF. DNA of the CDR3: TGCGCCAGCAGCTCCTTAGACAGGGGGAACACCGGGGAGCTGTTTTTT. The V gene is TRBV5-1, the J gene TRBJ2-2, with 8 bases that match TRBD1. The CDR3 spans 16 residues. Germline V gene data show CDR1 as SGHRS and CDR2 as YFSETQ. V trimming: 3 bases; J trimming: 1 base; junction bases outside the gene matches: 5.

The V call is TRBV12-5, the J call TRBJ2-7; 10 bases match TRBD1. From germline, CDR1 is LGHNT and CDR2 FRNRAP. Trimming took 7 bases from V and 5 from J; bases not matched to a gene: 11. The CDR3 spans 15 residues. The CDR3 is CASALGDRGFHEQYF. The CDR3 DNA reads as TGTGCTAGTGCCTTGGGGGACAGGGGATTCCACGAGCAGTACTTC.

The rearrangement links TRBV7-9 to TRBJ1-1; 8 nucleotides line up with TRBD1. The J segment lost 4 bases and the V segment lost 6 bases, leaving 4 bases of the junction unmatched. Germline assignment: CDR1 SEHNR and CDR2 FQNEAQ (reference sequence). This CDR3 is built from 13 residues. CDR3 bases: TGTGCCAGCAGACAGGGGGGCGGCACTGAAGCTTTCTTT. It encodes CASRQGGGTEAFF.

This chain links TRBV5-4 with TRBJ2-1; the match to TRBD2 covers 7 bases. The CDR3 totals 16 residues. Germline CDR1 is SGHNT and CDR2 is YYREEE (reference sequence). Trimming removed 3 bases from V and 10 bases from J; junction bases left unmatched: 16. This CDR3 reads CASSSFKREGQVEQFF. CDR3 bases: TGTGCCAGCAGCTCATTTAAGAGGGAGGGCCAGGTCGAGCAGTTCTTC.

The V and J genes are TRBV30 and TRBJ2-3, with D possibly matching TRBD2 (5 bases). Trimming took off 3 bases at V and 6 bases at J, with 19 bases between the two ends. Germline CDR1 is GTSNPN and CDR2 is SVGIG (reference sequence). There are 15 residues in the CDR3. The CDR3: CAWSSPAPGVDTQYF. DNA of the CDR3: TGTGCCTGGAGCTCCCCGGCCCCCGGGGTGGATACGCAGTATTTT.

V gene TRBV5-6 combines with J gene TRBJ2-1; 8 bases are shared with TRBD2. The CDR3 covers 16 residues. The germline gives CDR1 SGHDT, CDR2 YYEEEE. Unmatched junction bases numbered 5, after V lost 3 bases and J lost 0 bases. CDR3 sequence: CASSSLAGSSYNEQFF. The CDR3 bases are TGTGCCAGCAGCTCTTTAGCGGGGAGCTCCTACAATGAGCAGTTCTTC.

This rearrangement joins TRBV11-2 to TRBJ2-7; 7 nucleotides match TRBD2. CDR1 is SGHAT and CDR2 is FQNNGV in the germline V gene. The CDR3 runs to 12 residues. V gave up 5 bases and J gave up 7 bases; unmatched junction bases: 5. This chain's CDR3 is CASSLGTIEQYF. The CDR3 DNA reads as TGTGCCAGCAGCCTCGGGACTATTGAGCAGTACTTC.

J is TRBJ1-4 and V is TRBV6-1; possible D gene TRBD1, 6 bases. The ends were cut back, 3 bases at V and 2 bases at J, with 10 bases in the middle. Germline CDR1 is MNHNS and CDR2 is SASEGT. The CDR3 runs 15 residues. In DNA, the CDR3 is TGTGCCAGCAGTGACGGGGGGCGGACTAATGAAAAACTGTTTTTT. The encoded protein is CASSDGGRTNEKLFF.

V and J are TRBV7-3 and TRBJ2-1, with D uncertain. The CDR3 totals 13 residues. The germline gives CDR1 SGHTA, CDR2 FQGTGA. With 1 base removed from V and 3 bases from J, the gap between germline ends came to 4 bases. Here the CDR3 DNA reads TGTGCCAGCAGCTTAAGCTACTACAATGAGCAGTTCTTC. The encoded protein is CASSLSYYNEQFF. Together with reference TRBV7-3 and TRBJ2-1, the CDR3 gives the full variable domain: GAGVSQTPSNKVTEKGKYVELRCDPISGHTALYWYRQSLGQGPEFLIYFQGTGAADDSGLPNDRFFAVRPEGSVSTLKIQRTERGDSAVYLCASSLSYYNEQFFGPGTRLTVL.

The chain joins TRBV7-9 to TRBJ2-5; a possible D gene is TRBD2 (8 bases). The germline gives CDR1 SEHNR, CDR2 FQNEAQ (reference sequence). The CDR3 is 16 amino acids. The V end lost 3 bases, the J end lost 5 bases, and 19 bases lay between the germline ends. The DNA of the CDR3 is TGTGCCAGCAGCTTCGGGAGGGCAGGGGGTTCCGAGACCCAGTACTTC. It encodes CASSFGRAGGSETQYF. The variable domain in full, completed from reference TRBV7-9 and TRBJ2-5, reads DTGVSQNPRHKITKRGQNVTFRCDPISEHNRLYWYRQTLGQGPEFLTYFQNEAQLEKSRLLSDRFSAERPKGSFSTLEIQRTEQGDSAMYLCASSFGRAGGSETQYFGPGTRLLVL.

The chain employs TRBV10-2 and TRBJ1-2; weak D call: TRBD1 (5 bases). V shed 5 bases and J shed 2 bases, with 12 bases lying between them. The CDR3 covers 14 residues. The germline CDR1 and CDR2 sequences are WSHSY and SAAADI. The CDR3 DNA reads as TGCGCCAGCAGTTTTACAGGCGAGAACTATGGCTACACCTTC. Translated, it gives CASSFTGENYGYTF.

The CDR3 loop reads CASSIQDYPHNEAFF. The DNA for the CDR3 is TGTGCCAGTAGTATTCAAGATTACCCCCACAATGAAGCTTTCTTT. The V gene is TRBV19, the J gene TRBJ1-1; D is unclear. Germline-derived CDR1 and CDR2 are LNHDA and SQIVND (reference sequence). This CDR3 contains 15 residues. V shed 3 bases and J shed 7 bases, with 18 bases lying between them.

The V gene is TRBV11-2, the J gene TRBJ2-2; maybe TRBD1 (5 bases). Germline values: CDR1 SGHAT, CDR2 FQNNGV. Trimming took 1 base from V and 1 from J, leaving 10 bases between them. The CDR3 length is 16 residues. The CDR3 loop reads CASSLVGAQNTGELFF. The DNA of the CDR3 is TGTGCCAGCAGCTTAGTAGGGGCGCAGAACACCGGGGAGCTGTTTTTT.

The chain uses TRBV5-6 and TRBJ2-3; a possible D gene is TRBD2 (5 bases). The germline CDR1 and CDR2 sequences are SGHDT and YYEEEE. This CDR3 contains 11 residues. V lost 4 bases and J lost 6, with 6 bases in between. CDR3 sequence reads: CASSQRDTQYF. The CDR3 coding sequence is TGTGCCAGCAGCCAGCGGGATACGCAGTATTTT.